This T cell receptor (beta chain) is from a study of T cell responses to AZD1222 COVID-19 vaccine. Study outcomes and limitations: It was only after the peak T cell response that any repertoires were sampled.

Assay used: immunoSEQ multiplex PCR; TCRdb lists only in-frame clones, some missing. The profile shows about 110,000 clones, roughly 90% of them singletons. Comments on this clone: The antigen remains unidentified.

The source is an adult in good health. Material: peripheral blood, obtained on day 0 of MenACWY control vaccination.

CDR3 DNA: TGTGCCACCAGTGATTCCCAGGGTTATCAGTCGGGCACCGGGGAGCTGTTTTTT. It encodes CATSDSQGYQSGTGELFF. The chain carries TRBV24-1 and TRBJ2-2; possibly TRBD1 for D (5 bases). The CDR3 covers 18 residues. V was shortened by 2 bases and J by 4 bases, with 19 bases between the two germline ends. CDR1 is KGHDR, CDR2 SFDVKD, per germline.